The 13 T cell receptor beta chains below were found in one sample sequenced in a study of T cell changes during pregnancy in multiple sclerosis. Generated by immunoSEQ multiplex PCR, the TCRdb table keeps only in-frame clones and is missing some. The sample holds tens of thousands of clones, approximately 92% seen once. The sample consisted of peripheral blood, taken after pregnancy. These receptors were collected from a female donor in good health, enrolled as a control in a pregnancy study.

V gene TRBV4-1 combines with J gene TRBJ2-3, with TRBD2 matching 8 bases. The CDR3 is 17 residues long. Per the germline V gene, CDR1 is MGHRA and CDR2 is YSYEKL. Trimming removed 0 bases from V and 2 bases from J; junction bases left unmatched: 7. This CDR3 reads CASSQEGAGAFTDTQYF. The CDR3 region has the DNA TGCGCCAGCAGCCAAGAGGGAGCGGGGGCTTTCACAGATACGCAGTATTTT.

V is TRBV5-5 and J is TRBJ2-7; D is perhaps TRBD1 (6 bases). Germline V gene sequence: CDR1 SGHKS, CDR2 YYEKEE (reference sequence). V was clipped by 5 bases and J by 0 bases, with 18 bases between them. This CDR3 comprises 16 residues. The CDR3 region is CASSQNPQGSSYEQYF. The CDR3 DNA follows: TGTGCCAGCAGTCAGAACCCTCAGGGGAGCTCCTACGAGCAGTACTTC.

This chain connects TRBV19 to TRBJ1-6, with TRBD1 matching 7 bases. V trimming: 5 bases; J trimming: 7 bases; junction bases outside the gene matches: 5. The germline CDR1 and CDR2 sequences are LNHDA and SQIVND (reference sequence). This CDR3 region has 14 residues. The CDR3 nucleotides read TGTGCCAGTAGTTCGGCAGGGGGAAATTCACCCCTCCACTTT. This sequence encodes CASSSAGGNSPLHF.

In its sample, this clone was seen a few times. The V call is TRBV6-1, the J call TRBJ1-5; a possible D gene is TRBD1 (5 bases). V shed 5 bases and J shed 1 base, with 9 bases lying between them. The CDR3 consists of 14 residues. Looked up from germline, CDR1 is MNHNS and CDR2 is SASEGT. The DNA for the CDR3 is TGTGCCAGCAGTCAGGGAGGAAGCAATCAGCCCCAGCATTTT. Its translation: CASSQGGSNQPQHF.

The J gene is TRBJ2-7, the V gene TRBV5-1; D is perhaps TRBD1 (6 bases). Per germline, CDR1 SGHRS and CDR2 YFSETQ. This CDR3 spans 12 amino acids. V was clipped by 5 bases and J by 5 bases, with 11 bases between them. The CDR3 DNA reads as TGCGCCAGCAGACAGGGACACAACGAGCAGTACTTC. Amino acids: CASRQGHNEQYF.

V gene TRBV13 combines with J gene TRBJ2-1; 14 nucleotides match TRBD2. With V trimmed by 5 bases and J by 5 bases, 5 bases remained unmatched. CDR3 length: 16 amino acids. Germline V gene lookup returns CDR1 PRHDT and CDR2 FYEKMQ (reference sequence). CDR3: CASSIRTSGGNNEQFF. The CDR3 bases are TGTGCCAGCAGCATCCGGACTAGCGGGGGGAACAATGAGCAGTTCTTC.

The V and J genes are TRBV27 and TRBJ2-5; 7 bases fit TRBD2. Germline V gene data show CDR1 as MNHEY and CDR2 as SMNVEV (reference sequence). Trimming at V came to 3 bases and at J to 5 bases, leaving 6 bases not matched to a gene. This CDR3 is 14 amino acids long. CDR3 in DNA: TGTGCCAGCAGTTTTAGTGGGGGGGTGGAGACCCAGTACTTC. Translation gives CASSFSGGVETQYF.

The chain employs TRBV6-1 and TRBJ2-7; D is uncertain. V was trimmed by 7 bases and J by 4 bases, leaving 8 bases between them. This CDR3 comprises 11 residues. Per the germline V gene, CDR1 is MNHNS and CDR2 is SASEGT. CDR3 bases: TGTGCCAGCACATCGGTTTACGAGCAGTACTTC. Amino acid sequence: CASTSVYEQYF.

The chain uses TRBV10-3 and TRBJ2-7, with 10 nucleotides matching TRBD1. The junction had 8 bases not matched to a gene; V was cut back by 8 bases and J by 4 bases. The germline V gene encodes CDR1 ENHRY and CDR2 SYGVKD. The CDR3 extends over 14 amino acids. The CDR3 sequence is CAIQADRGSYEQYF. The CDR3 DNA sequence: TGTGCCATCCAGGCGGACAGGGGGTCATACGAGCAGTACTTC.

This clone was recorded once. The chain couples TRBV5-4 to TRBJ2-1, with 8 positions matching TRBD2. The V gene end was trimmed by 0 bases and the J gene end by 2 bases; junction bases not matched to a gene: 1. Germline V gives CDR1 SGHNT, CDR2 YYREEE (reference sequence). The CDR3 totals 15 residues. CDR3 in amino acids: CASSLVGRAYNEQFF. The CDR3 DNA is TGTGCCAGCAGCTTGGTCGGGAGGGCCTACAATGAGCAGTTCTTC. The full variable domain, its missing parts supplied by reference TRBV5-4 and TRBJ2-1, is ETGVTQSPTHLIKTRGQQVTLRCSSQSGHNTVSWYQQALGQGPQFIFQYYREEENGRGNFPPRFSGLQFPNYSSELNVNALELDDSALYLCASSLVGRAYNEQFFGPGTRLTVL.

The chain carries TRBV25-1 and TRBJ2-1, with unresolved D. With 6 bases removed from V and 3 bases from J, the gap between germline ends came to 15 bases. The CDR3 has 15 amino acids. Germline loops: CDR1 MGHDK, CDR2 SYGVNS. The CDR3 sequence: CASSAAQVGYNEQFF. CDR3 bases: TGTGCCAGCAGCGCAGCCCAGGTGGGCTACAATGAGCAGTTCTTC.

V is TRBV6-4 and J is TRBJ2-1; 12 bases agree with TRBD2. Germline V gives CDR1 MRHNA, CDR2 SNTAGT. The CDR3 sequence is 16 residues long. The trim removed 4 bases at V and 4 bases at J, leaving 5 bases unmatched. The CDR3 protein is CASSAETSGGYNEQFF. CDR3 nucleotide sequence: TGTGCCAGCAGTGCCGAAACTAGCGGGGGGTACAATGAGCAGTTCTTC.

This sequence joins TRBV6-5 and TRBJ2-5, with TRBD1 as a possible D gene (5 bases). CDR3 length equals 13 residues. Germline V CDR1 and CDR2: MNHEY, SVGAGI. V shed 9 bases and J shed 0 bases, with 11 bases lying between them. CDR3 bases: TGTGCCAGTGCGGCCAGGGACCAAGAGACCCAGTACTTC. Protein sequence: CASAARDQETQYF.